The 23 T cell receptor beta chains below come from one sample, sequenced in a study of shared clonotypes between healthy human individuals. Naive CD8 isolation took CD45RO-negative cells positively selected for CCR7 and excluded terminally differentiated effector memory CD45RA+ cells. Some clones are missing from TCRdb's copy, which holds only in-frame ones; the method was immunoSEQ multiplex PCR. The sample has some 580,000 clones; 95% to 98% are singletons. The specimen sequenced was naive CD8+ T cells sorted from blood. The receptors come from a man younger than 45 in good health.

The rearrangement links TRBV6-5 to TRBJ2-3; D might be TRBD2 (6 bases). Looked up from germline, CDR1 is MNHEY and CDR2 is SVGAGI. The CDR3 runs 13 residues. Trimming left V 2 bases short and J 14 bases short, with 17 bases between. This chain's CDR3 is CASSYGPGTALYF. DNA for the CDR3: TGTGCCAGCAGTTACGGGCCGGGGACTGCACTGTATTTT.

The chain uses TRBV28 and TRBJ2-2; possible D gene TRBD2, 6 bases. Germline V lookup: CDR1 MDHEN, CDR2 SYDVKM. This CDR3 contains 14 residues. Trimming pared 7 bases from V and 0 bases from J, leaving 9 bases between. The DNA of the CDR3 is TGTGCCAGCAAGCCTAGCGCGAACACCGGGGAGCTGTTTTTT. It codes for CASKPSANTGELFF.

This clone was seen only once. CDR3 region: CASSLDLAGLSYEQYF. CDR3 bases: TGTGCCAGCAGCTTAGACTTAGCGGGACTGTCCTACGAGCAGTACTTC. The chain employs TRBV7-6 and TRBJ2-7; 8 nucleotides match TRBD2. Germline CDR1 SGHVS, CDR2 FNYEAQ. This CDR3 has 16 residues. J lost 1 base, V lost 1 base, and 6 bases had no gene match.

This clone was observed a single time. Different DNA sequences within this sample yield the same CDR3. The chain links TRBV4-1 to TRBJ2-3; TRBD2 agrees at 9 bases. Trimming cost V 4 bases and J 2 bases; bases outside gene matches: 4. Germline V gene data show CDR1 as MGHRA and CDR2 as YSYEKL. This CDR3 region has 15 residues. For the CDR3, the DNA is TGCGCCAGCAGCCCGTTAGCGGGAGCCACAGATACGCAGTATTTT. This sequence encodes CASSPLAGATDTQYF.

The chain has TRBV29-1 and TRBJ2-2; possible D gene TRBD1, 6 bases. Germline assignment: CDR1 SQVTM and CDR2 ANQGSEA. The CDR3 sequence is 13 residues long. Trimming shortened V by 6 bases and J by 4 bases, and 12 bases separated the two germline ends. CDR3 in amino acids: CSVIGQITGELFF. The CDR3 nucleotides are TGCAGCGTGATCGGACAGATCACCGGGGAGCTGTTTTTT.

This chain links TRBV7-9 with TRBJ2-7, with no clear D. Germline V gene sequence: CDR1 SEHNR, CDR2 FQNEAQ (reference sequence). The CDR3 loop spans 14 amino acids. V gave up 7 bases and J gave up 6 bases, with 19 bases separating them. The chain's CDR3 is CASTSTGSDGEQYF. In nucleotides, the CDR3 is TGTGCCAGCACTTCGACGGGTTCCGACGGCGAGCAGTACTTC.

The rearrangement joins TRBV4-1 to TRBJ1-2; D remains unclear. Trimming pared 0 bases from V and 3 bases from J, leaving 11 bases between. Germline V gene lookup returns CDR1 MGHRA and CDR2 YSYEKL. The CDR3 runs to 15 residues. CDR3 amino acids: CASSQDNRGYYGYTF. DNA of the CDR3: TGCGCCAGCAGCCAAGATAACCGGGGATACTATGGCTACACCTTC.

CDR3 region: CASNQGGPNTEAFF. DNA of the CDR3: TGTGCCAGCAACCAAGGGGGCCCGAACACTGAAGCTTTCTTT. The rearrangement joins TRBV27 to TRBJ1-1; 7 bases map to TRBD1. Germline CDR1 and CDR2: MNHEY and SMNVEV (reference sequence). After removal of 7 bases from V and 1 base from J, the junction contained 6 bases not matched to a gene. This CDR3 is 14 amino acids long.

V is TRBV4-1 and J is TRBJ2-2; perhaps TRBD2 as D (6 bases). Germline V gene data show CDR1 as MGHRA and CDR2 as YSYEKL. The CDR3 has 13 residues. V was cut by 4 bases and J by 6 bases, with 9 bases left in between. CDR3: CASSRREPGELFF. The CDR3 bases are TGCGCCAGCAGCCGCCGGGAGCCCGGGGAGCTGTTTTTT.

The CDR3 DNA is TGCGCCAGCAGCGTAGGGAGCTACGAGCAGTACTTC. Its protein product is CASSVGSYEQYF. The V and J genes are TRBV5-1 and TRBJ2-7; a possible D gene is TRBD2 (5 bases). Germline lookup yields CDR1 SGHRS and CDR2 YFSETQ. Trimming shortened V by 4 bases and J by 3 bases, and 8 bases separated the two germline ends. The CDR3 is 12 amino acids.

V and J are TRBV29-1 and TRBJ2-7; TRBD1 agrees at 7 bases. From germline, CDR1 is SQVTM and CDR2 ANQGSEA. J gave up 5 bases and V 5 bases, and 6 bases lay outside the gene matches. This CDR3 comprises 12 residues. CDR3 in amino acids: CSVYDREHEQYF. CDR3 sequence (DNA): TGCAGCGTTTATGACAGGGAGCACGAGCAGTACTTC.

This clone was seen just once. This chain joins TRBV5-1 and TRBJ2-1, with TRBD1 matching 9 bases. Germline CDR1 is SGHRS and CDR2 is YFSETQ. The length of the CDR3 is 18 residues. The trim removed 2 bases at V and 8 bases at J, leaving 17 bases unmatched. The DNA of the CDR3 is TGCGCCAGCAGCTTTTTGCCGTCGGACAGGGGAGGTGGGGATGAGCAGTTCTTC. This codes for CASSFLPSDRGGGDEQFF.

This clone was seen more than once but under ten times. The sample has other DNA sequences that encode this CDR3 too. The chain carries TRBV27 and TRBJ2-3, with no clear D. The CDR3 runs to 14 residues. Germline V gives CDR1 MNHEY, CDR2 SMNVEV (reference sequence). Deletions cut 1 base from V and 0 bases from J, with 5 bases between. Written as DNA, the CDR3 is TGTGCCAGCAGTTTATTGGACAGCACAGATACGCAGTATTTT. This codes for CASSLLDSTDTQYF.

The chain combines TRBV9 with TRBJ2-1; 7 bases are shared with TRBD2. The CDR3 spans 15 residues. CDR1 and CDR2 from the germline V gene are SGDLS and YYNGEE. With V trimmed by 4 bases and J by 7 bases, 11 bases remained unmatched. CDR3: CASSPLQREGNEQFF. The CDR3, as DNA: TGTGCCAGCAGCCCGCTCCAGCGGGAAGGGAATGAGCAGTTCTTC. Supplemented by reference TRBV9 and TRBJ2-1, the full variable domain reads DSGVTQTPKHLITATGQRVTLRCSPRSGDLSVYWYQQSLDQGLQFLIQYYNGEERAKGNILERFSAQQFPDLHSELNLSSLELGDSALYFCASSPLQREGNEQFFGPGTRLTVL.

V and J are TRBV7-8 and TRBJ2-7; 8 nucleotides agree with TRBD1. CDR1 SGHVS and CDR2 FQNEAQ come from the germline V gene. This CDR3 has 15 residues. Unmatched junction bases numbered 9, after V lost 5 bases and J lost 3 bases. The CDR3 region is CASSAYRGTGYEQYF. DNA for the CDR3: TGTGCCAGCAGCGCTTACAGGGGGACGGGCTACGAGCAGTACTTC. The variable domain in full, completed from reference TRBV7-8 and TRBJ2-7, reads GAGVSQSPRYKVAKRGQDVALRCDPISGHVSLFWYQQALGQGPEFLTYFQNEAQLDKSGLPSDRFFAERPEGSVSTLKIQRTQQEDSAVYLCASSAYRGTGYEQYFGPGTRLTVT.

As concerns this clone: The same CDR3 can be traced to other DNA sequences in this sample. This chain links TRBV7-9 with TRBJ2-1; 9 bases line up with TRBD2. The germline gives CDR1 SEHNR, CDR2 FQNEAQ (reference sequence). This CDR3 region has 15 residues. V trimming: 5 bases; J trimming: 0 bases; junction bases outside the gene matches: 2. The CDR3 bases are TGTGCCAGCAGCCTTAGCGGGGGCTCCTACAATGAGCAGTTCTTC. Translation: CASSLSGGSYNEQFF.

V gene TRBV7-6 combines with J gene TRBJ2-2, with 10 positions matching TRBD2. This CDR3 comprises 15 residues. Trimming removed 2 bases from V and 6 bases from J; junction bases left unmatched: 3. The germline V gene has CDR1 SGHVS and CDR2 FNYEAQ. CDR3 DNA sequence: TGTGCCAGCAGCTTACCTAGCGGGAGTCCCGGGGAGCTGTTTTTT. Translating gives CASSLPSGSPGELFF.

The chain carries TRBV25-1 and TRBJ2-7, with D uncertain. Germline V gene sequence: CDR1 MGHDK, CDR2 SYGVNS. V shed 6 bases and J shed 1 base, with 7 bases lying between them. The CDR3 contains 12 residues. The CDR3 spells CASSPRSYEQYF. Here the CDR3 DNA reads TGTGCCAGCAGCCCCCGGTCCTACGAGCAGTACTTC.

DNA of the CDR3: TGTGCCAGCAGCCCCCGCGGTGACTACGAGCAGTACTTC. Its translation: CASSPRGDYEQYF. This chain uses TRBV7-8 with TRBJ2-7; D not certain. Per the germline V gene, CDR1 is SGHVS and CDR2 is FQNEAQ. This CDR3 comprises 13 residues. The V and J ends lost 5 bases and 3 bases respectively, with 11 bases between them.

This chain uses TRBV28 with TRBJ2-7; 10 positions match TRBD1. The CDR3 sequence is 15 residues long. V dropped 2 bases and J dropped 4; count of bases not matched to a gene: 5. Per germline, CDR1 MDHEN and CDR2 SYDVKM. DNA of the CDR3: TGTGCCAGCAGTTTACGGCCGGGACAGGGGTACGAGCAGTACTTC. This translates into CASSLRPGQGYEQYF. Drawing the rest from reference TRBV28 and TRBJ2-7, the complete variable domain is DVKVTQSSRYLVKRTGEKVFLECVQDMDHENMFWYRQDPGLGLRLIYFSYDVKMKEKGDIPEGYSVSREKKERFSLILESASTNQTSMYLCASSLRPGQGYEQYFGPGTRLTVT.

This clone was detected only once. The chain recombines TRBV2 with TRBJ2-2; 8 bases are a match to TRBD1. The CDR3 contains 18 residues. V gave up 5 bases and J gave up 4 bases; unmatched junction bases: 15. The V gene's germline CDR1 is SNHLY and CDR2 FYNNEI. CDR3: CASSQDRVRRVATGELFF. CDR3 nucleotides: TGTGCCAGCAGTCAGGACAGGGTGCGTAGAGTAGCCACCGGGGAGCTGTTTTTT.

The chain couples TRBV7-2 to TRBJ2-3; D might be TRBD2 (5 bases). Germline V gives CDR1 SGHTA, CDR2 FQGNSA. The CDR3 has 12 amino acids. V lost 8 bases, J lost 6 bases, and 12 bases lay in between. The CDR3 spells CASCLAGDTQYF. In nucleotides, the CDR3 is TGTGCCAGCTGTCTAGCCGGGGATACGCAGTATTTT.

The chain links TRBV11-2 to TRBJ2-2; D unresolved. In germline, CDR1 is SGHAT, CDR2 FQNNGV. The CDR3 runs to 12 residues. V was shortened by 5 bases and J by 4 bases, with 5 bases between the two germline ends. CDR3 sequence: CASSTSTGELFF. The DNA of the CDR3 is TGTGCCAGCAGCACAAGCACCGGGGAGCTGTTTTTT.